This T cell receptor beta chain was recorded in a study of T cell repertoires and HLA-DP antigens. CD4+ cells expanded for around 15 days were restimulated 24 h with allogeneic-DPB1 HeLa cells. HeLa stimulator cells carried retrovirally transduced HLA-DPA1/DPB1, HLA-DM, invariant chain and CD80. Purity of the untouched CD4+ T cells was roughly 98%. TCRdb keeps only in-frame clones here, not all; method: immunoSEQ multiplex PCR. The sample consists of 4,000 or so clones, approximately 82% of them appearing once. This clone appeared a single time. The V gene's germline CDR1 is LNHNV and CDR2 YYDKDF (reference sequence). The CDR3 has 14 residues. Trimming took 1 base from V and 1 from J, leaving 7 bases between them. Study-wide results and caveats: Against one allele, clones undetected before culture averaged roughly 38%; against the other, under 65%. The CD4+ repertoire was not split into naive and memory.

The receptor was isolated from a woman aged 18-35 years in good health and CMV-seronegative. The chain employs TRBV15 and TRBJ2-5; D ambiguous. Material for sequencing was CD137- CD4+ T cells from cultured PBMCs. The CDR3 protein is CATSRAAFQETQYF. The CDR3 nucleotides are TGTGCCACCAGCAGAGCGGCGTTCCAAGAGACCCAGTACTTC.